The 30 T cell receptor beta chains in this list originate from one sample, sequenced in a study of T cell repertoires in cytomegalovirus infection. TCRdb passed the reads through MiXCR, listing each CDR3 protein once. The sample records some 150,000 distinct CDR3 sequences, 5.5% to 7% being singletons. The specimen sequenced was PBMCs. The receptors come from a human donor in good health (CMV status not recorded). Some clones in this sample may be carry-over from other donors' samples.

The chain recombines TRBV28 with TRBJ1-5; possibly TRBD1 for D (5 bases). Looked up from germline, CDR1 is MDHEN and CDR2 is SYDVKM. The CDR3 length is 14 residues. V was pared by 6 bases and J by 4 bases, with 13 bases between. CDR3 loop: CASRLRDVNQPQHF. The CDR3 nucleotides are TGTGCCAGCAGGCTCCGGGACGTAAATCAGCCCCAGCATTTT.

This clonotype has ten or more counts. This sequence joins TRBV7-6 and TRBJ1-5, with D unclear. The CDR3 runs to 15 residues. Germline CDR1 and CDR2: SGHVS and FNYEAQ. Trimming took off 1 base at V and 0 bases at J, with 7 bases between the two ends. The CDR3 sequence: CASSLGVDSNQPQHF. The CDR3 nucleotides are TGTGCCAGCAGCTTAGGGGTCGATAGCAATCAGCCCCAGCATTTT.

The rearrangement links TRBV7-2 to TRBJ1-5, with a weak D call TRBD1 (6 bases). There are 13 residues in the CDR3. V lost 5 bases and J lost 4, with 9 bases in between. Germline V lookup: CDR1 SGHTA, CDR2 FQGNSA. The CDR3 nucleotides are TGTGCCAGCAGCGGGGGCCCGAATCAGCCCCAGCATTTT. Its protein is CASSGGPNQPQHF.

This clonotype was seen repeatedly, ten times or more. The rearrangement joins TRBV7-2 to TRBJ2-1, with TRBD2 matching 10 bases. The length of the CDR3 is 14 residues. With V trimmed by 0 bases and J by 9 bases, 2 bases remained unmatched. The germline CDR1 and CDR2 sequences are SGHTA and FQGNSA. The chain's CDR3 is CASSLALAGSEQFF. CDR3 nucleotide sequence: TGTGCCAGCAGCTTAGCACTAGCGGGAAGTGAGCAGTTCTTC.

About this clonotype itself: A much larger clone differs by one base, so this may be a read error. The J gene is TRBJ1-2, the V gene TRBV19; D gene unclear. This CDR3 spans 15 amino acids. The V end was cut by 9 bases, the J end by 4 bases, with 21 bases between. In germline, CDR1 is LNHDA, CDR2 SQIVND (reference sequence). CDR3 amino acids: CASLRPGGGSYGYTF. CDR3 sequence (DNA): TGTGCCAGCTTAAGACCGGGCGGTGGGAGCTATGGCTACACCTTC.

This clonotype was counted many times. Germline and junction disagree at one end, which may indicate a read error. The chain joins TRBV7-6 to TRBJ1-5; D uncertain. There are 12 residues in the CDR3. Per germline, CDR1 SGHVS and CDR2 FNYEAQ. The CDR3 reads CASSPPNRPQHF. The CDR3 DNA reads TGTGCCAGCAGCCCGCCCAATCGGCCCCAGCATTTT.

The chain has TRBV19 and TRBJ1-1; the D gene is possibly TRBD1 (5 bases). This CDR3 has 13 residues. CDR1 and CDR2 from the germline V gene are LNHDA and SQIVND (reference sequence). With 5 bases removed from V and 9 bases from J, the gap between germline ends came to 16 bases. CDR3 DNA: TGTGCCAGTAGTCTCCTGGGGGGAGATAAAGCTTTCTTT. The encoded protein is CASSLLGGDKAFF.

This clonotype was seen ten or more times. The J gene is TRBJ1-2, the V gene TRBV12-3 or TRBV12-4; D uncertain. The CDR3 has 18 amino acids. Trimming took off 3 bases at V and 0 bases at J, with 20 bases between the two ends. The CDR3 here is CASSLVSSLRGTNYGYTF. Written as DNA, the CDR3 is TGTGCCAGCAGTTTGGTCTCCAGCCTTCGGGGAACTAACTATGGCTACACCTTC.

This clonotype has only a few counts. This chain links TRBV7-9 with TRBJ1-6; D not resolved. Germline CDR1 is SEHNR and CDR2 is FQNEAQ (reference sequence). The CDR3 length is 14 residues. The V gene lost 5 bases and the J gene lost 8 bases, with 13 bases spanning the gap. In DNA form, the CDR3 reads TGTGCCAGCAGCACTCACACGGGCGATTCACCCCTCCACTTT. Translating it yields CASSTHTGDSPLHF.

This clonotype was counted only a few times. This chain joins TRBV7-2 and TRBJ2-1, with 16 bases fitting TRBD2. The V gene's germline CDR1 is SGHTA and CDR2 FQGNSA. The CDR3 runs to 16 residues. Trimming removed 5 bases from V and 6 bases from J; junction bases left unmatched: 4. CDR3 loop: CASSGTSGGAGNEQFF. CDR3 DNA: TGTGCCAGCAGCGGGACTAGCGGGGGGGCGGGCAATGAGCAGTTCTTC. The full variable domain, in which reference TRBV7-2 and TRBJ2-1 provide the parts outside the CDR3, is GAGVSQSPSNKVTEKGKDVELRCDPISGHTALYWYRQSLGQGLEFLIYFQGNSAPDKSGLPSDRFSAERTGGSVSTLTIQRTQQEDSAVYLCASSGTSGGAGNEQFFGPGTRLTVL.

This clonotype was found many times. The chain couples TRBV7-9 to TRBJ1-2; D might be TRBD1 (6 bases). This CDR3 region has 13 residues. Per germline, CDR1 SEHNR and CDR2 FQNEAQ (reference sequence). V lost 5 bases and J lost 6, with 13 bases in between. CDR3: CASSLREGDGYTF. In DNA form, the CDR3 reads TGTGCCAGCAGCCTAAGAGAGGGGGATGGCTACACCTTC. Together with reference TRBV7-9 and TRBJ1-2, the CDR3 gives the full variable domain: DTGVSQNPRHKITKRGQNVTFRCDPISEHNRLYWYRQTLGQGPEFLTYFQNEAQLEKSRLLSDRFSAERPKGSFSTLEIQRTEQGDSAMYLCASSLREGDGYTFGSGTRLTVV.

The chain links TRBV10-3 to TRBJ2-3, with D tentatively TRBD2 (7 bases). The V gene's germline CDR1 is ENHRY and CDR2 SYGVKD. The ends were cut back, 10 bases at V and 1 base at J, with 15 bases in the middle. CDR3 length: 14 amino acids. The CDR3 sequence is CATLRGGGTDTQYF. The CDR3, as DNA: TGTGCCACCCTACGAGGGGGGGGCACAGATACGCAGTATTTT.

This clonotype was observed at least ten times. V gene TRBV12-3 or TRBV12-4 combines with J gene TRBJ1-1, with D unresolved. The CDR3 sequence is 13 residues long. Trimming pared 3 bases from V and 2 bases from J, leaving 7 bases between. DNA of the CDR3: TGTGCCAGCAGTTTTGGCCCCAACACTGAAGCTTTCTTT. This sequence encodes CASSFGPNTEAFF.

This chain connects TRBV24-1 to TRBJ2-2, with a weak D call TRBD1 (6 bases). V was clipped by 5 bases and J by 5 bases, with 11 bases between them. The length of the CDR3 is 14 residues. Germline V gene data show CDR1 as KGHDR and CDR2 as SFDVKD. CDR3 DNA sequence: TGTGCCACCAGTGGAGGGGGAAGAACCGGGGAGCTGTTTTTT. Protein product: CATSGGGRTGELFF.

This clonotype was seen more than once but under ten times. The chain carries TRBV6-5 and TRBJ1-6, with D possibly TRBD1 on 5 matching bases. This CDR3 spans 14 amino acids. The V end was cut by 8 bases, the J end by 10 bases, with 18 bases between. The germline gives CDR1 MNHEY, CDR2 SVGAGI. Written as DNA, the CDR3 is TGTGCCAGCCGGGGCATTTACGCGGACTCACCCCTCCACTTT. Protein: CASRGIYADSPLHF.

This clonotype was detected ten times or more. CDR3 nucleotide sequence: TGTGCCAGCAGTTACGATCCACCTCAAGGACAGCCCCAGCATTTT. Protein product: CASSYDPPQGQPQHF. The V call is TRBV6-6, the J call TRBJ1-5; D is undetermined. Trimming left V 2 bases short and J 7 bases short, with 15 bases between. The CDR3 runs 15 residues. The germline CDR1 and CDR2 sequences are MNHNY and SVGAGI (reference sequence).

This sequence joins TRBV19 and TRBJ2-1; tentatively, D is TRBD1 (6 bases). V was pared by 4 bases and J by 6 bases, with 16 bases between. The CDR3 runs 15 residues. Germline CDR1 and CDR2: LNHDA and SQIVND (reference sequence). The CDR3 is CASSKRTGHSNEQFF. Written as DNA, the CDR3 is TGTGCCAGTAGTAAGAGAACGGGACACAGCAATGAGCAGTTCTTC. The variable domain in full, completed from reference TRBV19 and TRBJ2-1, reads DGGITQSPKYLFRKEGQNVTLSCEQNLNHDAMYWYRQDPGQGLRLIYYSQIVNDFQKGDIAEGYSVSREKKESFPLTVTSAQKNPTAFYLCASSKRTGHSNEQFFGPGTRLTVL.

This clonotype was picked up a small number of times. The chain recombines TRBV29-1 with TRBJ1-2; weak D call: TRBD1 (5 bases). V was trimmed by 6 bases and J by 4 bases, leaving 12 bases between them. CDR1 and CDR2 from the germline V gene are SQVTM and ANQGSEA. This CDR3 contains 12 residues. DNA for the CDR3: TGCAGCGTGGGACTTATCTCCTATGGCTACACCTTC. As protein: CSVGLISYGYTF.

This clonotype was seen repeatedly, ten times or more. The chain couples TRBV6-6 to TRBJ1-6; 8 nucleotides line up with TRBD1. V lost 0 bases to trimming and J lost 9 bases; unmatched junction nucleotides: 13. Per germline, CDR1 MNHNY and CDR2 SVGAGI (reference sequence). This CDR3 comprises 18 residues. In nucleotides, the CDR3 is TGTGCCAGCAGTTACTCGGGTTGGGTGGGCAGGGGGCCTTCACCCCTCCACTTT. It translates to CASSYSGWVGRGPSPLHF.

Only a few counts were recorded for this clonotype. The chain combines TRBV20-1 with TRBJ1-5, with D maybe TRBD1 (5 bases). V dropped 4 bases and J dropped 3 bases, with 13 bases sitting between them. The germline V gene has CDR1 DFQATT and CDR2 SNEGSKA (reference sequence). This CDR3 has 14 amino acids. CDR3 sequence (DNA): TGCAGTGCTAATCCTCGGGGACTCAATCAGCCCCAGCATTTT. Amino acids: CSANPRGLNQPQHF.

The rearrangement links TRBV15 to TRBJ1-1; D gene uncertain. The CDR3 runs 13 residues. Germline V gene sequence: CDR1 LNHNV, CDR2 YYDKDF (reference sequence). Trimming cost V 4 bases and J 1 base, with 7 bases left between them. CDR3 DNA sequence: TGTGCCACCAGCACCCCGGGGAACACTGAAGCTTTCTTT. Its protein is CATSTPGNTEAFF.

This clonotype has ten or more counts. The chain's CDR3 is CASSFDGPYEQYF. CDR3 sequence (DNA): TGTGCCAGCAGCTTCGACGGACCCTACGAGCAGTACTTC. The J gene is TRBJ2-7, the V gene TRBV7-9, with D hard to call. This CDR3 comprises 13 residues. Germline-derived CDR1 and CDR2 are SEHNR and FQNEAQ (reference sequence). Between the trimmed V and J ends, which lost 3 bases and 2 bases, there was a span of 8 bases.

This clonotype occurred a few times. The rearrangement joins TRBV4-3 to TRBJ2-2, with D hard to call. The germline V gene encodes CDR1 LGHNA and CDR2 YSLEER. Trimming stripped 0 bases from V and 2 bases from J, with 4 bases between. The CDR3 loop spans 14 amino acids. In DNA, the CDR3 is TGCGCCAGCAGCCAAGATCACAACACCGGGGAGCTGTTTTTT. It encodes CASSQDHNTGELFF.

This clonotype was recorded a few times. The genes are TRBV29-1 and TRBJ1-5; perhaps TRBD1 as D (5 bases). This CDR3 comprises 13 residues. Trimming took 5 bases from V and 7 from J, leaving 15 bases between them. The V gene's germline CDR1 is SQVTM and CDR2 ANQGSEA. The CDR3 region is CSVLPGRDQPQHF. Here the CDR3 DNA reads TGCAGCGTTCTGCCGGGCAGGGACCAGCCCCAGCATTTT.

This chain links TRBV11-2 with TRBJ1-1, with 7 bases fitting TRBD1. CDR1 and CDR2 (germline): SGHAT, FQNNGV. V was clipped by 2 bases and J by 8 bases; unmatched bases: 5. The CDR3 spans 13 residues. CDR3 nucleotides: TGTGCCAGCAGCTTAAGCCGACAGGGAGAAGCTTTCTTT. It codes for CASSLSRQGEAFF.

This clonotype was seen repeatedly, ten times or more. The conserved phenylalanine or tryptophan normally closing the CDR3 is absent here, so this likely arose from a read error. The DNA is omitted, as the CDR3 cannot be located on it reliably, and the CDR3 follows TCRdb's listing. The chain links TRBV20-1 to TRBJ1-4. 11 amino acids form the CDR3, both terminal residues included. CDR1 is DFQATT and CDR2 is SNEGSKA in the germline V gene (reference sequence). The CDR3 loop is CSAEALRTFAL.

This clonotype came up many times. V and J are TRBV20-1 and TRBJ2-3, with 7 positions matching TRBD2. The germline V gene has CDR1 DFQATT and CDR2 SNEGSKA (reference sequence). The CDR3 extends over 17 amino acids. J lost 6 bases, V lost 6 bases, and 21 bases had no gene match. The CDR3 spells CSAPAVASGGGWDTQYF. The CDR3 DNA sequence: TGCAGTGCCCCGGCAGTTGCTAGCGGCGGAGGTTGGGATACGCAGTATTTT.

Many counts were recorded for this clonotype. The genes are TRBV7-2 and TRBJ1-1, with a weak D call TRBD1 (5 bases). This CDR3 is built from 14 residues. Germline V gene lookup returns CDR1 SGHTA and CDR2 FQGNSA. With 5 bases removed from V and 5 bases from J, the gap between germline ends came to 15 bases. The CDR3 region has the DNA TGTGCCAGCAGCCCCGCCGGGAGGGGAACTGAAGCTTTCTTT. This encodes CASSPAGRGTEAFF.

The sample holds many counts of this clonotype. The chain uses TRBV7-9 and TRBJ2-7; 7 bases agree with TRBD1. Germline CDR1 SEHNR, CDR2 FQNEAQ (reference sequence). The CDR3 is made up of 15 amino acids. J gave up 6 bases and V 4 bases, and 12 bases lay outside the gene matches. CDR3 in amino acids: CASSSPRDRQGEQYF. Written as DNA, the CDR3 is TGTGCCAGCAGCTCCCCCCGAGACCGACAGGGCGAGCAGTACTTC.

V and J are TRBV29-1 and TRBJ1-1; D remains unclear. The CDR3 has 11 residues. Deletions cut 3 bases from V and 0 bases from J, with 2 bases between. Germline CDR1 is SQVTM and CDR2 is ANQGSEA. This CDR3 is CSVEVNTEAFF. As DNA, the CDR3 is TGCAGCGTTGAGGTGAACACTGAAGCTTTCTTT.